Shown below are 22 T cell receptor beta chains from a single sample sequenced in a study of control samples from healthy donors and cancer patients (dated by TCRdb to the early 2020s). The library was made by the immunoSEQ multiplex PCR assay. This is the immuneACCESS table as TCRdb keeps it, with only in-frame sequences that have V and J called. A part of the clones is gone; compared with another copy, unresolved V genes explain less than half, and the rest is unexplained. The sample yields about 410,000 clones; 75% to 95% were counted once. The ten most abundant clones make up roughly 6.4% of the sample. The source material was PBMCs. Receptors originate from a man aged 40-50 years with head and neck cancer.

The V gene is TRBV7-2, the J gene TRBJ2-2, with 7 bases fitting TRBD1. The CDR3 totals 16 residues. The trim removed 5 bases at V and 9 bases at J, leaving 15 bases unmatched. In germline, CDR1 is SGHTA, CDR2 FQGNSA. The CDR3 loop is CASSVSGTALSRELFF. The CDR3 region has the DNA TGTGCCAGCAGCGTATCCGGGACAGCCCTGAGTAGGGAGCTGTTTTTT. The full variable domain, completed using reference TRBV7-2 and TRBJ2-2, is GAGVSQSPSNKVTEKGKDVELRCDPISGHTALYWYRQSLGQGLEFLIYFQGNSAPDKSGLPSDRFSAERTGGSVSTLTIQRTQQEDSAVYLCASSVSGTALSRELFFGEGSRLTVL.

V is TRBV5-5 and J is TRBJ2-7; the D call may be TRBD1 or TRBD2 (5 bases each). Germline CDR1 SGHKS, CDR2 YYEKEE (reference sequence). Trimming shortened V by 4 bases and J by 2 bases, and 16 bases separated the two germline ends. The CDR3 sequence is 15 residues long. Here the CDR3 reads CASSLDGDVTYEQYF. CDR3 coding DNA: TGTGCCAGCAGCCTAGATGGGGACGTAACCTACGAGCAGTACTTC.

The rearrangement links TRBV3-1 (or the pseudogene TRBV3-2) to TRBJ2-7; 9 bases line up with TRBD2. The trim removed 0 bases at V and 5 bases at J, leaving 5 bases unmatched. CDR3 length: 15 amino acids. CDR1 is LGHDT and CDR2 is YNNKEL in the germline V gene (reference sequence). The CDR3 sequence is CASSQDSGRIDEQYF. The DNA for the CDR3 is TGTGCCAGCAGCCAAGATAGCGGGAGAATAGACGAGCAGTACTTC.

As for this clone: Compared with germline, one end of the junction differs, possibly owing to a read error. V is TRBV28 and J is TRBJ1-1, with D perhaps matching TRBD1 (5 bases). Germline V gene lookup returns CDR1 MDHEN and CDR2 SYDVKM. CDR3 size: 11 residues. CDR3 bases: TGCGCTGGAAGGGGTGACACTGAAGCTTTCTTT. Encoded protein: CAGRGDTEAFF.

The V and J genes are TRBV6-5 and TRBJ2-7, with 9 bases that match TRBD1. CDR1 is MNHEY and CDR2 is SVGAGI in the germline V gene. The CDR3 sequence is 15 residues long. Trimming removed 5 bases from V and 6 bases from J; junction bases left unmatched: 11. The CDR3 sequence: CASSRTVQGAGEQYF. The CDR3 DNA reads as TGTGCCAGCAGTCGAACCGTACAGGGGGCGGGCGAGCAGTACTTC.

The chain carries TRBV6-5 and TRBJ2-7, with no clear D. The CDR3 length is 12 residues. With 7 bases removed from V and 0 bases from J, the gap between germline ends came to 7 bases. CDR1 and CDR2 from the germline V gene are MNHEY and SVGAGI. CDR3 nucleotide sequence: TGTGCCAGCACCCCGGCCTCCTACGAGCAGTACTTC. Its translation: CASTPASYEQYF.

The CDR3 is CASSSRGESETGELFF. In nucleotides, the CDR3 is TGTGCCAGCAGTTCACGGGGGGAATCGGAAACCGGGGAGCTGTTTTTT. The chain couples TRBV6-6 to TRBJ2-2; 7 bases line up with TRBD2. This CDR3 has 16 amino acids. Germline V gene sequence: CDR1 MNHNY, CDR2 SVGAGI (reference sequence). V gave up 4 bases and J gave up 5 bases; unmatched junction bases: 10.

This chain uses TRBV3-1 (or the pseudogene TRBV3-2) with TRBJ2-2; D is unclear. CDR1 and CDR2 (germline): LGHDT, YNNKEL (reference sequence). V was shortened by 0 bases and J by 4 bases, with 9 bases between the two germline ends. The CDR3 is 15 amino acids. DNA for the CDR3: TGTGCCAGCAGCCAAGATAACCGGGCCACCGGGGAGCTGTTTTTT. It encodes CASSQDNRATGELFF.

This chain's CDR3 is CASSDRDRPFYEQYF. Written as DNA, the CDR3 is TGTGCCAGCAGCGACCGGGACAGGCCCTTCTACGAGCAGTACTTC. The gene calls are TRBV9 and TRBJ2-7; TRBD1 matches 8 bases. The CDR3 is 15 residues long. Germline values: CDR1 SGDLS, CDR2 YYNGEE. With V trimmed by 3 bases and J by 3 bases, 8 bases remained unmatched.

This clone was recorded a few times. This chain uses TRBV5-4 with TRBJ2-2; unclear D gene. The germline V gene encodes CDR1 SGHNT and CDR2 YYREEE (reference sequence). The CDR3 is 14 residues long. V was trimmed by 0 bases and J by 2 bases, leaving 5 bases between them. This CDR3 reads CASSLEANTGELFF. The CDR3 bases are TGTGCCAGCAGCTTGGAGGCAAACACCGGGGAGCTGTTTTTT.

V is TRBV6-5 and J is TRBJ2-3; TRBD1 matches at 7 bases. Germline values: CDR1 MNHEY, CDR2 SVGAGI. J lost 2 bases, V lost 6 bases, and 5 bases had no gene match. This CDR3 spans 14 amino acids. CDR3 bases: TGTGCCAGCAGCCGAGGGGGCAACACAGATACGCAGTATTTT. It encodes CASSRGGNTDTQYF.

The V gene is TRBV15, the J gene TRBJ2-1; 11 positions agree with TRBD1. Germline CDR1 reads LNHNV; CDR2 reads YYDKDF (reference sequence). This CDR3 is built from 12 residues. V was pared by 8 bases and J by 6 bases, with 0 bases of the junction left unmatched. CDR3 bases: TGTGCCACCGGACAGGGGGCCAATGAGCAGTTCTTC. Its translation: CATGQGANEQFF.

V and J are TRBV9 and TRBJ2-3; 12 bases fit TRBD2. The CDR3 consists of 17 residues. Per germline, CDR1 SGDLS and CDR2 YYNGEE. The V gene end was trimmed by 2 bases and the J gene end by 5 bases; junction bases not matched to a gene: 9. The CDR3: CASSVAQLTSGGDTQYF. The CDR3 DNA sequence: TGTGCCAGCAGCGTTGCCCAGCTGACTAGCGGGGGAGATACGCAGTATTTT.

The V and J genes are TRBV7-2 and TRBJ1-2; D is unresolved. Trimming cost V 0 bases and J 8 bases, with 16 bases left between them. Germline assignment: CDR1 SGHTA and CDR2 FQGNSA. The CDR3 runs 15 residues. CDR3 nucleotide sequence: TGTGCCAGCAGCTTAGCTTCTCCGGCAGCATGGGGCTACACCTTC. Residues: CASSLASPAAWGYTF.

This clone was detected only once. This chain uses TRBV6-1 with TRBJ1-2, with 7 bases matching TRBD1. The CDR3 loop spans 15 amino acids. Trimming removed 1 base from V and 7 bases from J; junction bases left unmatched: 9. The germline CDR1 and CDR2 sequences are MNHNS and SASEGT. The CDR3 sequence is CASSEGVTGITGYTF. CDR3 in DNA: TGTGCCAGCAGTGAAGGAGTGACAGGGATAACTGGCTACACCTTC.

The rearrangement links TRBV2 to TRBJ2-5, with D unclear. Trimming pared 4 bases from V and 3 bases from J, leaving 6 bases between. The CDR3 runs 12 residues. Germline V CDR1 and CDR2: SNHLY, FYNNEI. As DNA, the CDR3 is TGTGCCAGCAGTGGGGCTAAAGAGACCCAGTACTTC. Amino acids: CASSGAKETQYF. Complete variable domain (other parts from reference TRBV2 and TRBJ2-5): EPEVTQTPSHQVTQMGQEVILRCVPISNHLYFYWYRQILGQKVEFLVSFYNNEISEKSEIFDDQFSVERPDGSNFTLKIRSTKLEDSAMYFCASSGAKETQYFGPGTRLLVL.

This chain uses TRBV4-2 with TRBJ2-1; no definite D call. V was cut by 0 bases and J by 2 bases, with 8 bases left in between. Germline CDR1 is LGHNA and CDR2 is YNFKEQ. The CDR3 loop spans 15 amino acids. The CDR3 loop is CASSQDRVPYNEQFF. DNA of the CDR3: TGTGCCAGCAGCCAAGACCGGGTCCCCTACAATGAGCAGTTCTTC.

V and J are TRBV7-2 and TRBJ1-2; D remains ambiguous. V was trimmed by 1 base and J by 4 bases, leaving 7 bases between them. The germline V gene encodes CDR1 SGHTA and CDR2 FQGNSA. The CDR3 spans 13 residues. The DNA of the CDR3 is TGTGCCAGCAGCTTAGGACTTCCCTATGGCTACACCTTC. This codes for CASSLGLPYGYTF.

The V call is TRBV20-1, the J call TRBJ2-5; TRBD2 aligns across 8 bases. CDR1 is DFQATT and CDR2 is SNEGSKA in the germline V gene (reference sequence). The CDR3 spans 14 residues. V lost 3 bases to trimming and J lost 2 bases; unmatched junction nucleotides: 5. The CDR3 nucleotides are TGCAGTGCTAGTAGGCTAGCGGGTCAAGAGACCCAGTACTTC. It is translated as CSASRLAGQETQYF.

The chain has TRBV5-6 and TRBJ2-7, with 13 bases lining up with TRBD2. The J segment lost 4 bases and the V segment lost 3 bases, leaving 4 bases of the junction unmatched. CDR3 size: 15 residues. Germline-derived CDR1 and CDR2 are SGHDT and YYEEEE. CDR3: CASSSGLAGEYEQYF. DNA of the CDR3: TGTGCCAGCAGCTCTGGACTAGCGGGGGAATACGAGCAGTACTTC.

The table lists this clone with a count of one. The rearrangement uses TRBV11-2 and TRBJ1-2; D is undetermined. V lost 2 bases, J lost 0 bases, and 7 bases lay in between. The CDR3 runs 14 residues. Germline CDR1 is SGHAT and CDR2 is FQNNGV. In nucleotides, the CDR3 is TGTGCCAGCAGCTTAACGGAGGCTAACTATGGCTACACCTTC. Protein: CASSLTEANYGYTF.

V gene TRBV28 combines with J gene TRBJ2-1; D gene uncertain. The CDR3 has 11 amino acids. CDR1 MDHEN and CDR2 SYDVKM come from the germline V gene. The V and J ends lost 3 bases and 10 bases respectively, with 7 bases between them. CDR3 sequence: CASSLSREQFF. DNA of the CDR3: TGTGCCAGCAGTTTGTCACGGGAGCAGTTCTTC. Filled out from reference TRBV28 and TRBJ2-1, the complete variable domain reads DVKVTQSSRYLVKRTGEKVFLECVQDMDHENMFWYRQDPGLGLRLIYFSYDVKMKEKGDIPEGYSVSREKKERFSLILESASTNQTSMYLCASSLSREQFFGPGTRLTVL.